This T cell receptor beta chain stems from a study of CD8 T cells in Susac syndrome. V was trimmed by 4 bases and J by 4 bases, leaving 17 bases between them. This CDR3 is built from 15 residues. CDR1 and CDR2 (germline): SGHDT, YYEEEE. Roughly 0.45 to 1 ug RNA was reverse transcribed with random hexamers. TCRdb reprocessed the immunoSEQ multiplex PCR reads via MiXCR and lists one record per CDR3 protein. The table lists tens of thousands of distinct CDR3 sequences, about 93% of them singletons, with 0.25% to 0.3% in the top ten. This chain joins TRBV5-6 and TRBJ1-2; weak D call: TRBD1 (5 bases). The sequence derives from a human donor in good health. The material sequenced was CD8+ T cells from PBMCs. This CDR3 reads CASSPGTLVGYGYTF. The CDR3 DNA is TGTGCCAGCAGCCCCGGGACGCTAGTTGGCTATGGCTACACCTTC. Combining the CDR3 with reference TRBV5-6 and TRBJ1-2 gives the whole variable domain DAGVTQSPTHLIKTRGQQVTLRCSPKSGHDTVSWYQQALGQGPQFIFQYYEEEERQRGNFPDRFSGHQFPNYSSELNVNALLLGDSALYLCASSPGTLVGYGYTFGSGTRLTVV.